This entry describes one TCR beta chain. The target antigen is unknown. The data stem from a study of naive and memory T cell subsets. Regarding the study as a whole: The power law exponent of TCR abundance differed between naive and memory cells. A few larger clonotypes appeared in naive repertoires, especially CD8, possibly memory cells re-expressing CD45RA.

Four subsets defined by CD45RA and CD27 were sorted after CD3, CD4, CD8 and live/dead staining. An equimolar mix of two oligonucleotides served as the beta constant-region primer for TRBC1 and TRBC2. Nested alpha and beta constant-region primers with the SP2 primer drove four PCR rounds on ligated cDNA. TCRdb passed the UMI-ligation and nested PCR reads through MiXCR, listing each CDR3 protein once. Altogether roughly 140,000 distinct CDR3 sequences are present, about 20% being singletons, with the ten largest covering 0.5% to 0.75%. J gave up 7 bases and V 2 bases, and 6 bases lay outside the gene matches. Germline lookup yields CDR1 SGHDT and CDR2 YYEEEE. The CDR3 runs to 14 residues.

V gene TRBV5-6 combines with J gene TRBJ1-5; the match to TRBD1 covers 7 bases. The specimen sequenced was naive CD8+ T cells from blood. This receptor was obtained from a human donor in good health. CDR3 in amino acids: CASSFQTGVQPQHF. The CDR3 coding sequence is TGTGCCAGCAGCTTTCAAACAGGGGTGCAGCCCCAGCATTTT.